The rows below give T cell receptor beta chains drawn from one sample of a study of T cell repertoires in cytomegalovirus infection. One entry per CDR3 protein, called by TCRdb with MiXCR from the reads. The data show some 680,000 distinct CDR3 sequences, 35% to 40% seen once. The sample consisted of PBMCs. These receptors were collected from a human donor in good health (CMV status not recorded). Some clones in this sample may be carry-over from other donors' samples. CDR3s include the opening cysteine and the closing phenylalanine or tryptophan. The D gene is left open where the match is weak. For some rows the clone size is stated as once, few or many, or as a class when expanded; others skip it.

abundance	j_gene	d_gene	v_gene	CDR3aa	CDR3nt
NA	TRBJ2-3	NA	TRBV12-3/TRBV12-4	CASTSQAGDTQYF	TGTGCCAGCACCTCTCAAGCGGGAGATACGCAGTATTTT
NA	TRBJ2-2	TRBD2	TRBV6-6	CASSYGVLAGGPGELFF	TGTGCCAGCAGTTACGGAGTCCTAGCGGGGGGACCCGGGGAGCTGTTTTTT
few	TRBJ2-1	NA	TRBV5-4	CASRHSANLSYNEQFF	TGTGCCAGCAGACACTCTGCGAACCTATCCTACAATGAGCAGTTCTTC
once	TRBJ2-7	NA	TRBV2	CASSLNKGYEQYF	TGTGCCAGCAGTCTTAATAAGGGGTACGAGCAGTACTTC
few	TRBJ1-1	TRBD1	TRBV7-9	CASSILGTATEAFF	TGTGCCAGCAGCATTCTCGGGACAGCCACTGAAGCTTTCTTT
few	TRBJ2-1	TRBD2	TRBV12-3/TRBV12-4	CASIPGLAGGYGQFF	TGTGCCAGCATCCCGGGACTAGCGGGAGGGTATGGGCAGTTCTTC
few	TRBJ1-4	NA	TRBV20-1	CSARVGRLSTNEKLFF	TGCAGTGCTAGAGTGGGTCGGCTGTCAACTAATGAAAAACTGTTTTTT
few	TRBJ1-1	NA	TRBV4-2	CASSQGSLAEAFF	TGTGCCAGCAGCCAGGGAAGTCTAGCTGAAGCTTTCTTT
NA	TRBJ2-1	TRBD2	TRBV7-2	CASKLGGGYNEQFF	TGTGCCAGCAAGCTTGGGGGGGGATACAATGAGCAGTTCTTC
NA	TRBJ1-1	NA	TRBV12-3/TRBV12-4	CASSLLQGTYTEAFF	TGTGCCAGCAGTTTGCTCCAGGGGACTTACACTGAAGCTTTCTTT
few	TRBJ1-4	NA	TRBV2	CAGKARAEKLFF	TGTGCCGGTAAAGCGAGGGCTGAAAAACTGTTTTTT
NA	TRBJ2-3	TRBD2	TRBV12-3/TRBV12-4	CASSFSGASTTDTQYF	TGTGCCAGCAGTTTTAGCGGGGCTAGTACCACAGATACGCAGTATTTT
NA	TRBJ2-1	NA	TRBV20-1	CSAPHRPGRAYNEQFF	TGCAGTGCCCCTCACCGCCCGGGGCGGGCCTACAATGAGCAGTTCTTC
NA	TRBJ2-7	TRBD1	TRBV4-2	CASSHSWTGVYEQYF	TGTGCCAGCAGCCACTCTTGGACAGGGGTCTACGAGCAGTACTTC
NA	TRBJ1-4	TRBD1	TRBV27	CASRLTGLNEKLFF	TGTGCCAGCAGATTGACAGGGCTTAATGAAAAACTGTTTTTT
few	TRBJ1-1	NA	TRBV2	CASSGRGAFF	TGTGCCAGCAGTGGTAGGGGAGCTTTCTTT
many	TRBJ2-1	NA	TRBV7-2	CASSSLDWGEQFF	TGTGCCAGCAGCTCCCTGGACTGGGGGGAGCAGTTCTTC
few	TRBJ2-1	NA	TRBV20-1	CSAYGTYNEQFF	TGCAGTGCTTATGGGACCTACAATGAGCAGTTCTTC
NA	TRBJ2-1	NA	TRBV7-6	CASSLIFGGGSRYNDQFF	TGTGCCAGCAGCTTAATTTTCGGGGGCGGGAGCCGGTACAATGATCAGTTCTTC
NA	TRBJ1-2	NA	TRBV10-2	CASSASQGGIYGYTF	TGCGCCAGCAGTGCCTCTCAGGGTGGGATCTATGGCTACACCTTC
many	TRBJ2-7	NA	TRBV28	CASSARRFYEQYF	TGTGCCAGCAGTGCGAGACGCTTCTACGAGCAGTACTTC
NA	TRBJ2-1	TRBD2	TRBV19	CASSIRPGLAGNEQFF	TGTGCCAGTAGTATCCGCCCGGGACTAGCGGGAAATGAGCAGTTCTTC
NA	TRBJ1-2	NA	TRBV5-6	CASSLAPGRGYGYTF	TGTGCCAGCAGCTTGGCGCCGGGGCGGGGCTATGGCTACACCTTC
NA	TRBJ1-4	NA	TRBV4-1	CASSQDGGATNEKLFF	TGCGCCAGCAGCCAAGACGGGGGGGCAACTAATGAAAAACTGTTTTTT
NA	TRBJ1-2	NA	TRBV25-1	CASRITGAGYTF	TGTGCCAGCAGAATCACAGGAGCCGGCTACACCTTC
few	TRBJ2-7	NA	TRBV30	CAWSVGWSYEQYF	TGTGCCTGGAGTGTCGGCTGGAGCTACGAGCAGTACTTC
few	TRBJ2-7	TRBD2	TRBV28	CASSLWAAGAYEQYF	TGTGCCAGCAGTTTATGGGCGGCGGGAGCCTACGAGCAGTACTTC
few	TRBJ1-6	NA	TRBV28	CASSSIALDLNNSPLHF	TGTGCCAGCAGTAGCATCGCGCTAGACTTAAATAATTCACCCCTCCACTTT
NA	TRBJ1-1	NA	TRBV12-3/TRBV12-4	CASTLGQNTEAFF	TGTGCCAGCACCCTGGGACAGAACACTGAAGCTTTCTTT